Presented here are 27 T cell receptor beta chains from one specimen sequenced in a study of CD8+CD57+ T cells in acquired aplastic anemia. Profiles of TCR beta VDJ and CDR3 were generated from a genomic DNA template. TCRdb reprocessed the reads via MiXCR and lists one record per CDR3 protein. The sample shows approximately 190,000 distinct CDR3 sequences, more than 45% of them seen only once. Sequenced patients had shown CD8+CD57+ cell expansion by flow cytometry. The sample was sorted CD4+, CD8+, or CD8+CD57+ T cells (not recorded which) from PBMCs. The receptor source for this set is a human donor with aplastic anemia.

The chain links TRBV29-1 to TRBJ2-1, with D tentatively TRBD2 (7 bases). The CDR3 runs to 15 residues. Germline V gives CDR1 SQVTM, CDR2 ANQGSEA. Trimming shortened V by 6 bases and J by 0 bases, and 15 bases separated the two germline ends. In DNA, the CDR3 is TGCAGCGTCGGACGAGGGGGGGCCTCCTACAATGAGCAGTTCTTC. This translates into CSVGRGGASYNEQFF.

The rearrangement uses TRBV4-2 and TRBJ2-1; D is uncertain. The V gene lost 3 bases and the J gene lost 6 bases, with 3 bases spanning the gap. Per germline, CDR1 LGHNA and CDR2 YNFKEQ. This CDR3 comprises 11 residues. CDR3 loop: CASSHINEQFF. The CDR3 coding sequence is TGTGCCAGCAGCCATATCAATGAGCAGTTCTTC.

This clonotype was detected ten times or more. This chain joins TRBV12-3 or TRBV12-4 and TRBJ1-1; D is perhaps TRBD1 (6 bases). The CDR3 loop spans 12 amino acids. Trimming shortened V by 5 bases and J by 8 bases, and 12 bases separated the two germline ends. This CDR3 reads CASSQGGGEAFF. Written as DNA, the CDR3 is TGTGCCAGCAGTCAAGGGGGGGGCGAAGCTTTCTTT.

This clonotype was seen many times. The V call is TRBV20-1, the J call TRBJ2-3; 7 positions match TRBD1. Germline V gene lookup returns CDR1 DFQATT and CDR2 SNEGSKA (reference sequence). The length of the CDR3 is 13 residues. With 6 bases clipped from V and 0 bases from J, the junction kept 3 bases outside the gene matches. CDR3 amino acids: CSARQGSTDTQYF. CDR3 nucleotides: TGCAGTGCCCGACAGGGAAGCACAGATACGCAGTATTTT.

This sequence joins TRBV3-1 and TRBJ2-7, with D hard to call. Germline CDR1 is LGHDT and CDR2 is YNNKEL (reference sequence). Trimming removed 2 bases at V and 7 bases at J, with 9 bases between. The CDR3 length is 12 residues. The CDR3 reads CASSQINNEQYF. The CDR3 DNA reads as TGTGCCAGCAGCCAAATAAATAATGAGCAGTACTTC.

This clonotype was seen ten or more times. The V gene is TRBV2, the J gene TRBJ1-5; D may be TRBD1 (5 bases). This CDR3 is 19 amino acids long. Germline V gene data show CDR1 as SNHLY and CDR2 as FYNNEI. Trimming stripped 5 bases from V and 0 bases from J, with 23 bases between. The CDR3 protein is CASSHTMGGGVFSNQPQHF. CDR3 DNA sequence: TGTGCCAGCAGTCACACCATGGGGGGTGGGGTATTTAGCAATCAGCCCCAGCATTTT.

This clonotype was counted a few times. The rearrangement uses TRBV7-8 and TRBJ2-5; a weak D match, TRBD2 (6 bases). The germline V gene has CDR1 SGHVS and CDR2 FQNEAQ. CDR3 length equals 14 residues. Trimming took 5 bases from V and 2 from J, leaving 12 bases between them. CDR3 loop: CASSRRDAQETQYF. The CDR3 nucleotides are TGTGCCAGCAGCCGGCGGGACGCGCAAGAGACCCAGTACTTC.

This clonotype was seen many times. The chain recombines TRBV3-1 with TRBJ2-5; D is perhaps TRBD1 (6 bases). The V gene lost 2 bases and the J gene lost 5 bases, with 9 bases spanning the gap. The CDR3 contains 13 residues. Germline loops: CDR1 LGHDT, CDR2 YNNKEL (reference sequence). The CDR3 protein is CASSQRGSETQYF. The CDR3 coding sequence is TGTGCCAGCAGCCAAAGGGGGAGTGAGACCCAGTACTTC.

In its sample, this clonotype was seen many times. The chain joins TRBV20-1 to TRBJ1-5; 7 nucleotides line up with TRBD1. V shed 6 bases and J 7 bases; nucleotides not matched to a gene: 18. The germline CDR1 and CDR2 sequences are DFQATT and SNEGSKA (reference sequence). The CDR3 runs 16 residues. The CDR3 loop is CSASTRKSTTGQPQHF. CDR3 nucleotides: TGCAGTGCAAGTACTAGAAAAAGTACGACAGGGCAGCCCCAGCATTTT.

The gene calls are TRBV29-1 and TRBJ2-6; D is ambiguous. This CDR3 comprises 16 residues. The V gene's germline CDR1 is SQVTM and CDR2 ANQGSEA. The V end lost 4 bases, the J end lost 0 bases, and 13 bases lay between the germline ends. The CDR3 is CSVVTDTASGANVLTF. Here the CDR3 DNA reads TGCAGCGTTGTTACGGATACCGCCTCTGGGGCCAACGTCCTGACTTTC. Drawing the rest from reference TRBV29-1 and TRBJ2-6, the complete variable domain is SAVISQKPSRDICQRGTSLTIQCQVDSQVTMMFWYRQQPGQSLTLIATANQGSEATYESGFVIDKFPISRPNLTFSTLTVSNMSPEDSSIYLCSVVTDTASGANVLTFGAGSRLTVL.

This clonotype appeared many times. CDR3 nucleotides: TGCGCCAGCAGCTCGAACAGTCAGAACACCGGGGAGCTGTTTTTT. Translating it yields CASSSNSQNTGELFF. The V and J genes are TRBV5-1 and TRBJ2-2; the D is unclear. Looked up from germline, CDR1 is SGHRS and CDR2 is YFSETQ. V lost 3 bases and J lost 1, with 10 bases in between. The CDR3 runs 15 residues.

This clonotype was detected a few times. The chain uses TRBV20-1 and TRBJ2-7, with no clear D. The V gene's germline CDR1 is DFQATT and CDR2 SNEGSKA (reference sequence). The V gene lost 6 bases and the J gene lost 3 bases, with 12 bases spanning the gap. The CDR3 covers 12 residues. The CDR3, as DNA: TGCAGTGCCGTTCTTGGTCTCTACGAGCAGTACTTC. It yields the protein CSAVLGLYEQYF.

The V call is TRBV19, the J call TRBJ2-1, with D possibly matching TRBD2 (7 bases). CDR3 size: 15 residues. In germline, CDR1 is LNHDA, CDR2 SQIVND (reference sequence). V lost 3 bases and J 5 bases, leaving 14 bases between the germline ends. CDR3 nucleotide sequence: TGTGCCAGTAGTATGGGGGCGGGAGCGAACAATGAGCAGTTCTTC. Translation gives CASSMGAGANNEQFF.

The genes are TRBV29-1 and TRBJ2-1; 7 bases fit TRBD1. CDR3 length equals 13 residues. V was clipped by 5 bases and J by 3 bases; unmatched bases: 4. Germline V lookup: CDR1 SQVTM, CDR2 ANQGSEA. This CDR3 reads CSVWAGGYNEQFF. The CDR3 nucleotides read TGCAGCGTTTGGGCAGGGGGCTACAATGAGCAGTTCTTC.

The chain recombines TRBV6-1 with TRBJ1-3; 7 nucleotides match TRBD1. The V and J ends lost 4 bases and 3 bases, in that order; junction bases with no gene match: 9. Germline assignment: CDR1 MNHNS and CDR2 SASEGT. The CDR3 is made up of 16 amino acids. The CDR3 DNA sequence: TGTGCCAGCAGTGCGAGACAGGGACAAATTGGAAACACCATATATTTT. Protein product: CASSARQGQIGNTIYF.

This clonotype showed up many times. This chain links TRBV3-1 with TRBJ2-7; no clear D. Between the trimmed V and J ends, which lost 1 base and 6 bases, there was a span of 7 bases. Germline CDR1 reads LGHDT; CDR2 reads YNNKEL (reference sequence). CDR3 length equals 12 residues. The CDR3 reads CASSQGAGEQYF. The DNA of the CDR3 is TGTGCCAGCAGCCAAGGGGCTGGCGAGCAGTACTTC.

This clonotype was seen many times. The rearrangement links TRBV10-3 to TRBJ2-3; TRBD2 matches 9 bases. The CDR3 contains 15 residues. Per the germline V gene, CDR1 is ENHRY and CDR2 is SYGVKD. V was pared by 5 bases and J by 0 bases, with 3 bases of the junction left unmatched. The CDR3 DNA reads as TGTGCCATCAGTTCTAGCGGGAAGAGCACAGATACGCAGTATTTT. This sequence encodes CAISSSGKSTDTQYF.

The genes are TRBV29-1 and TRBJ2-7; 11 nucleotides match TRBD2. The CDR3 covers 15 residues. Germline V gives CDR1 SQVTM, CDR2 ANQGSEA. V gave up 6 bases and J gave up 2 bases; unmatched junction bases: 9. CDR3 sequence (DNA): TGCAGCGTCACGGGGCTAGCGGGAGGTCCCTACGAGCAGTACTTC. Its translation: CSVTGLAGGPYEQYF.

There are many counts of this clonotype. A junction boundary mismatches the germline segment, possibly from a read error. CDR3: CASSSQGAGANVLTF. The CDR3 region has the DNA TGTGCCAGCAGCTCCCAGGGTGCTGGGGCCAACGTCCTGACTTTC. The rearrangement links TRBV5-1 to TRBJ2-6; TRBD1 is a possible D gene (5 bases). The CDR3 is 15 amino acids. The germline gives CDR1 SGHRS, CDR2 YFSETQ.

This chain links TRBV4-2 with TRBJ2-2; 7 nucleotides align to TRBD1. The ends lost 0 bases at V and 6 bases at J; junction bases unmatched: 7. Germline lookup yields CDR1 LGHNA and CDR2 YNFKEQ. The CDR3 has 16 residues. CDR3 sequence reads: CASSQELFGQAGELFF. The CDR3 region has the DNA TGTGCCAGCAGCCAAGAACTCTTCGGACAGGCCGGGGAGCTGTTTTTT.

Points on this clonotype: The conserved phenylalanine or tryptophan normally closing the CDR3 is absent here, so this likely arose from a read error. V is TRBV15 and J is TRBJ1-6, with TRBD1 matching 7 bases. The CDR3 totals 15 residues. V was pared by 0 bases and J by 9 bases, with 5 bases of the junction left unmatched. The germline gives CDR1 LNHNV, CDR2 YYDKDF (reference sequence). CDR3 in DNA: TGTGCCACCAGCAGAGATCGACAGGGCAGTTCACCCCTCCACCTT. This codes for CATSRDRQGSSPLHL.

V is TRBV6-5 and J is TRBJ1-2, with TRBD1 as a possible D gene (6 bases). Germline assignment: CDR1 MNHEY and CDR2 SVGAGI. The CDR3 has 14 amino acids. Trimming left V 6 bases short and J 0 bases short, with 11 bases between. The CDR3 nucleotides read TGTGCCAGCAGATACAGGGCTACTAACTATGGCTACACCTTC. This codes for CASRYRATNYGYTF.

This clonotype was counted at least ten times. The DNA for the CDR3 is TGTGCCAGCAGCTTAAGGACAGGGGTTCTTCAGGAGACCCAGTACTTC. Translation: CASSLRTGVLQETQYF. The V call is TRBV7-8, the J call TRBJ2-5; 9 bases agree with TRBD1. The CDR3 runs to 16 residues. Germline assignment: CDR1 SGHVS and CDR2 FQNEAQ. Unmatched junction bases numbered 9, after V lost 2 bases and J lost 5 bases.

CDR3 amino acids: CATSVQDVNQPQHF. For the CDR3, the DNA is TGTGCCACCAGTGTCCAGGATGTCAATCAGCCCCAGCATTTT. The chain employs TRBV24-1 and TRBJ1-5; no definite D call. The CDR3 is 14 residues long. The germline V gene has CDR1 KGHDR and CDR2 SFDVKD. V dropped 5 bases and J dropped 3 bases, with 10 bases sitting between them.

Many counts were recorded for this clonotype. The chain uses TRBV12-3 or TRBV12-4 and TRBJ2-7; the match to TRBD1 covers 9 bases. The CDR3 length is 15 residues. V shed 5 bases and J 2 bases; nucleotides not matched to a gene: 7. The CDR3 reads CASSHRDRDTYEQYF. The CDR3 nucleotides are TGTGCCAGCAGTCACCGGGACAGGGATACCTACGAGCAGTACTTC.

This clonotype was seen a handful of times. The rearrangement uses TRBV27 and TRBJ1-2, with D perhaps TRBD1 (5 bases). Germline assignment: CDR1 MNHEY and CDR2 SMNVEV (reference sequence). This CDR3 has 14 residues. The V and J ends lost 10 bases and 5 bases respectively, with 20 bases between them. The CDR3 sequence is CATRTYRDRYGYTF. The CDR3 DNA is TGTGCCACCAGAACTTACCGTGACAGATATGGCTACACCTTC.

This chain connects TRBV19 to TRBJ2-1, with unresolved D. V lost 3 bases, J lost 8 bases, and 17 bases lay in between. CDR3 length: 15 residues. The V gene's germline CDR1 is LNHDA and CDR2 SQIVND (reference sequence). CDR3 sequence (DNA): TGTGCCAGTAGTATGAGCAGCAGTGGGTACGATGAGCAGTTCTTC. It yields the protein CASSMSSSGYDEQFF. Combining the CDR3 with reference TRBV19 and TRBJ2-1 gives the whole variable domain DGGITQSPKYLFRKEGQNVTLSCEQNLNHDAMYWYRQDPGQGLRLIYYSQIVNDFQKGDIAEGYSVSREKKESFPLTVTSAQKNPTAFYLCASSMSSSGYDEQFFGPGTRLTVL.